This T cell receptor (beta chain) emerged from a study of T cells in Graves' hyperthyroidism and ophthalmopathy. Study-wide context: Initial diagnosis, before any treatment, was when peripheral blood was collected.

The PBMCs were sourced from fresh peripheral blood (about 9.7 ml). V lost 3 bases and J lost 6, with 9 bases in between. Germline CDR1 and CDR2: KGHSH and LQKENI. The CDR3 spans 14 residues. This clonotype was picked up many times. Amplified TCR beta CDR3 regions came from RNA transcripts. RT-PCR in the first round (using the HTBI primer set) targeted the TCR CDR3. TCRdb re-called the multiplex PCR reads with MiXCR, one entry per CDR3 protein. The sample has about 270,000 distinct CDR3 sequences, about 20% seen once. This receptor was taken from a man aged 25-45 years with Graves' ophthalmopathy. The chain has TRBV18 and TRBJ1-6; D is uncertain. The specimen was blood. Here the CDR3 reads CASSPPVANSPLHF. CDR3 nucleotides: TGTGCCAGCTCACCCCCCGTGGCTAATTCACCCCTCCACTTT.